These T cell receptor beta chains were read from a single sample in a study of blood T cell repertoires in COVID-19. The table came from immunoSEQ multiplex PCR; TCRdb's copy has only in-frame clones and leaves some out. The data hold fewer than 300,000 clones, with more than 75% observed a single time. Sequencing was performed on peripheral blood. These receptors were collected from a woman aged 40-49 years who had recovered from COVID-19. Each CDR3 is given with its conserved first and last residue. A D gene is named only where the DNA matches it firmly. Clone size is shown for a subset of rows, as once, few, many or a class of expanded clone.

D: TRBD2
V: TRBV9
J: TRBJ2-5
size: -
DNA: TGTGCCAGCAGCCGGCTAGCGGGAGCCCCAGGGGAGACCCAGTACTTC
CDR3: CASSRLAGAPGETQYF

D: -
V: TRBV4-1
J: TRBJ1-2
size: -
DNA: TGCGCCAGCAGCACCGGGGGGGGGAGTGGCTACACCTTC
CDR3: CASSTGGGSGYTF

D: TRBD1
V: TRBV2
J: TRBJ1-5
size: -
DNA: TGTGCCAGCAGAGACAGGGCAAATCAGCCCCAGCATTTT
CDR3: CASRDRANQPQHF

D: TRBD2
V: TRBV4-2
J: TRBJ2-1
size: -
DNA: TGTGCCAGCAGCCAAGCGGGGGCGGGAGGGCCGGATCCCTACAATGAGCAGTTCTTC
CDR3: CASSQAGAGGPDPYNEQFF

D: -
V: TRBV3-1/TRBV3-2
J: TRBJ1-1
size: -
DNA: TGTGCCAGCAGTCCTGACAGGACGCAGAACACTGAAGCTTTCTTT
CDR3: CASSPDRTQNTEAFF

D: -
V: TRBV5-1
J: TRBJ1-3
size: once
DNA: TGCGCCAGCAGCCCCACCCGGGACGGGGGATCTGGAAACACCATATATTTT
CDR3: CASSPTRDGGSGNTIYF

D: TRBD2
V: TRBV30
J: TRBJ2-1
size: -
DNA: TGTGCCTGGAGTGTAGGGCTAGCGGTCAATGAGCAGTTCTTC
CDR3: CAWSVGLAVNEQFF

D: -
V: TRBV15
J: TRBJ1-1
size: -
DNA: TGTGCCACCAGCAGAGATGGACAGCACCTACTTGAAGCTTTCTTT
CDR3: CATSRDGQHLLEAFF

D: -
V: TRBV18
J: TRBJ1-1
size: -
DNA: TGTGCCAGCTCACCACGGTGGGGGCGGGACACTGAAGCTTTCTTT
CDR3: CASSPRWGRDTEAFF

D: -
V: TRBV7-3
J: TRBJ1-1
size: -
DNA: TGTGCCAGCCCACCGGGCACTGAAGCTTTCTTT
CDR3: CASPPGTEAFF

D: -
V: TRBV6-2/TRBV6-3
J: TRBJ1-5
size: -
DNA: TGTGCCAGCAGTCTGCAGGGGATGGGCAATCAGCCCCAGCATTTT
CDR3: CASSLQGMGNQPQHF

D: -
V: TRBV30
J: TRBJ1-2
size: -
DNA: TGTGCCTGGAGTGCTACCCCCCTCTATGGCTACACCTTC
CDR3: CAWSATPLYGYTF

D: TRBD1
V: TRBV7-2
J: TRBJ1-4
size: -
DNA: TGTGCCAGCAGCCCGCAGGGGGCCTCTAATGAAAAACTGTTTTTT
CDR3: CASSPQGASNEKLFF

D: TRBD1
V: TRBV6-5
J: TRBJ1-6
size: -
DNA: TGTGCCAGCAGTTACTCGGCGACAGGGGTGGATTCACCCCTCCACTTT
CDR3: CASSYSATGVDSPLHF

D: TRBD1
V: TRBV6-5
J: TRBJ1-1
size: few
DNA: TGTGCCAGCCGACGGGACAGGGGGACTGAAGCTTTCTTT
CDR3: CASRRDRGTEAFF

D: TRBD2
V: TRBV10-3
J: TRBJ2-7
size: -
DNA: TGTGCCATCAGTGACCCAACTAGCGGGGTCTACGAGCAGTACTTC
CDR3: CAISDPTSGVYEQYF

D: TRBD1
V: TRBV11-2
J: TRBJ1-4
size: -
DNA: TGTGCCAGCAGCTTAGGGCCCGGGACAGGGCCCCGTGGGCTGTTTTTT
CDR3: CASSLGPGTGPRGLFF

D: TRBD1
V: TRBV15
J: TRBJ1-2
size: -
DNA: TGTGCCACCAGCAGAATCCGGGACAGCTATGGCTACACCTTC
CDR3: CATSRIRDSYGYTF

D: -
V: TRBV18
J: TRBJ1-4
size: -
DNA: TGTGCCAGCTCACCCACAGGGTTGGGTAATGAAAAACTGTTTTTT
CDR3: CASSPTGLGNEKLFF

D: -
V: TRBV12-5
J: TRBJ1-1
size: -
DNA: TGTGCTAGTGGACCCGGAGGGGCTGTGAACACTGAAGCTTTCTTT
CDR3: CASGPGGAVNTEAFF

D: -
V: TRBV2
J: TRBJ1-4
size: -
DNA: TGTGCCAGCAGCGAGGGCGCATTCTTTAATGAAAAACTGTTTTTT
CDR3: CASSEGAFFNEKLFF

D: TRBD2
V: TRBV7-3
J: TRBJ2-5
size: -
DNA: TGTGCCAGCAGCCCCGGGACTACCCACCAAGAGACCCAGTACTTC
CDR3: CASSPGTTHQETQYF

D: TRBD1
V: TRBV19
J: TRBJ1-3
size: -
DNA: TGTGCCAGTACTCTGGGGGACAGACTACTCTCTGGAAACACCATATATTTT
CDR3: CASTLGDRLLSGNTIYF

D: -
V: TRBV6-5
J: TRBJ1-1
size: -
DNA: TGTGCCAGCAGGCCTATATACAACACTGAAGCTTTCTTT
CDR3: CASRPIYNTEAFF

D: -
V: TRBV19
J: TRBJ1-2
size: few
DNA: TGTGCCAGTAGTATGGGCAGGGCGGACGGCTACACCTTC
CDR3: CASSMGRADGYTF

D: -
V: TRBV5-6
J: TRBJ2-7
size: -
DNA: TGTGCCAGCAGCCCAGGCCGGGGAAACGAGCAGTACTTC
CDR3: CASSPGRGNEQYF

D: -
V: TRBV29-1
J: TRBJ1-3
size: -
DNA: TGCAGCGTTGGGTGGGCGGGTGGAAACACCATATATTTT
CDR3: CSVGWAGGNTIYF

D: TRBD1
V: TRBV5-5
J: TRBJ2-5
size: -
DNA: TGTGCCAGCAGCCCCGCCCCCACCACAGGGGGCCTAGAGACCCAGTACTTC
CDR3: CASSPAPTTGGLETQYF

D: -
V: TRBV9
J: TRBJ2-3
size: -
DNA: TGTGCCAGCAGCCCAGGACTTACAGGGGATACGCAGTATTTT
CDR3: CASSPGLTGDTQYF

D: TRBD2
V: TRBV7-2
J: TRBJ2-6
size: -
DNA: TGTGCCAGCAGCTTAGTGGTAGCGGGAGTATCTGGGGCCAACGTCCTGACTTTC
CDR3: CASSLVVAGVSGANVLTF

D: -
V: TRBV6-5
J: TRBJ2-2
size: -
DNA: TGTGCCAGCAGTCCCCTCCCCGGGGAGCTGTTTTTT
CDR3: CASSPLPGELFF

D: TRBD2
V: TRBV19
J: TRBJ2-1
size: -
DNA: TGTGCCAGTAGTATAGGGGGGGGAAAGCGCTCGAAGAGGGACAATGAGCAGTTCTTC
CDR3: CASSIGGGKRSKRDNEQFF

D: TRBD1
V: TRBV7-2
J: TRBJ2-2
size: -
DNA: TGTGCCAGCAGCTTAGACGGCGACAGGGGGCGAGGGGAGCTGTTTTTT
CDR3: CASSLDGDRGRGELFF

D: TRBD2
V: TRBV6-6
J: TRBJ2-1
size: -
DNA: TGTGCCAGCAGTTATGGGGTGGTCTTGCTAGCGGGAGTGTCGGTCTTC
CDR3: CASSYGVVLLAGVSVF

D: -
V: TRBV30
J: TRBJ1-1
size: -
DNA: TGTGCCTGGGCAGACAGGCCCACTGAAGCTTTCTTT
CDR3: CAWADRPTEAFF

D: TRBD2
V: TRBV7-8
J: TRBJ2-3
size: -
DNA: TGTGCCAGCAGCTTTTCGGGAGGGCGGACGCAGTATTTT
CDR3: CASSFSGGRTQYF

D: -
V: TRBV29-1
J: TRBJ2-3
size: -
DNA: TGCAGCGTTGAAGGGGGCCCGTGGGCGCCTTATCATACGCAGTATTTT
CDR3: CSVEGGPWAPYHTQYF

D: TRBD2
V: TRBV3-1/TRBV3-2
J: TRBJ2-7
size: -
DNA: TGTGCCAGCAGCCGGGCCGTTGGCGGGGGGGCCTACGAGCAGTACTTC
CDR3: CASSRAVGGGAYEQYF

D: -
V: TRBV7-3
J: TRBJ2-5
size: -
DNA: TGTGCCAGCAGCCCACGGGCCAGCCCGGGGGAGACCCAGTACTTC
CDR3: CASSPRASPGETQYF

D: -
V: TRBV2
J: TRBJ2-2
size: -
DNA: TGTGCCAGCAGTGAAAGGACTTCTAACACCGGGGAGCTGTTTTTT
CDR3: CASSERTSNTGELFF

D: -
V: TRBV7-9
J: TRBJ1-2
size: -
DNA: TGTGCCAGCAGCTCCGAGTCCGCGATGTATGGCTACACCTTC
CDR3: CASSSESAMYGYTF

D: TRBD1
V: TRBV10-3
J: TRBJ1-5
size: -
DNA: TGTGCCATCAGTGAGTCGACAGGGGGCGGTCAGCCCCAGCATTTT
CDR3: CAISESTGGGQPQHF

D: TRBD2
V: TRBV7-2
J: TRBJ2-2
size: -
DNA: TGTGCCACCCAGGGCGCGGGGGCGAACACCGGGGAGCTGTTTTTT
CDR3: CATQGAGANTGELFF

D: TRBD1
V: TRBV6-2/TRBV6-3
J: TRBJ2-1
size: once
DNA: TGTGCCAGCAGTTACTCGGCAGGGGGCTTTAACAATGAGCAGTTCTTC
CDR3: CASSYSAGGFNNEQFF

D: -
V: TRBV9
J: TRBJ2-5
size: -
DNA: TGTGCCAGCAGCGTAGGAGGGTACCAAGAGACCCAGTACTTC
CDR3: CASSVGGYQETQYF

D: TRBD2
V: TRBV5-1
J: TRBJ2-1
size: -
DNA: TGCGCCAGCAGGGGTCTAGCGGGGAACAATGAGCAGTTCTTC
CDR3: CASRGLAGNNEQFF

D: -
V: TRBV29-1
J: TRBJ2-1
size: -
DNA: TGCAGCCTCGGGGTGCCCAATGAGCAGTTCTTC
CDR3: CSLGVPNEQFF

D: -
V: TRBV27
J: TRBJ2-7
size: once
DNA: TGTGCCAGCGGGCCCGGGGAGGCCGAGCAGTACTTC
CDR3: CASGPGEAEQYF

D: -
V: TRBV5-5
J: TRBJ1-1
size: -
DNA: TGTGCCAGCAGCCGACAGGCCCCCACTGAAGCTTTCTTT
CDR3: CASSRQAPTEAFF